This T cell receptor beta chain was obtained from a study of OX40 agonist ivuxolimab in advanced cancers. Study at large: Every patient in dose escalation had hepatocellular carcinoma, melanoma, renal cell or head and neck cancer.

Whole-study results and caveats: At 0.1 to 3.0 mg/kg, CD4+ and CD8+ blood T cells expanded clonally by week 6. Expanded peripheral T cells had an undetermined antigen specificity.

Method: immunoSEQ multiplex PCR; TCRdb's copy keeps in-frame clones and lacks some. The repertoire consists of around 20,000 clones, with around 70% occurring once and the leading ten covering roughly a quarter. For this clone: Its antigen is not identified.

Germline V lookup: CDR1 SEHNR, CDR2 FQNEAQ (reference sequence). CDR3 size: 16 residues. The V end was cut by 8 bases, the J end by 0 bases, with 14 bases between. The chain employs TRBV7-9 and TRBJ2-6, with D perhaps matching TRBD1 or TRBD2 (5 bases each). The sequencing here drew on CD4+ or CD8+ T cells sorted from blood, taken in a trial of the OX40 agonist ivuxolimab. The sequence derives from an adult with an advanced solid tumor such as melanoma, head and neck, liver or kidney cancer. CDR3 DNA sequence: TGTGCCAGCGTCCTGGGACGGAGCTCTGGGGCCAACGTCCTGACTTTC. It is translated as CASVLGRSSGANVLTF.